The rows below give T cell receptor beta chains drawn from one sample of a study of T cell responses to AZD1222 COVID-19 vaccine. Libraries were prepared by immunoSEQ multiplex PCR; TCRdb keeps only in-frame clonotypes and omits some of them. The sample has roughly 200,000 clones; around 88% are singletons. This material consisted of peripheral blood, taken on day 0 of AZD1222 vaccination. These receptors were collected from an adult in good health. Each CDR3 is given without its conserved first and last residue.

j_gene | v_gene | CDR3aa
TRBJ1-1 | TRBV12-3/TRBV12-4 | ASSFEGRSAF
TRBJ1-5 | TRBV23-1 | ASSHLGQPQH
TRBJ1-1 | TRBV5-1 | ASSRDSSYTEAF
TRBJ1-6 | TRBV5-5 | ASSLAPPSSNSPLH
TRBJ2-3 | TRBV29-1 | SGLPGLARTDTQY
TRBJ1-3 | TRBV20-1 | SASNTAGNTIY
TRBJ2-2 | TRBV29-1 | SVGATTGELF
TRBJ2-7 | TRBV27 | ASSLSRTSYEQY
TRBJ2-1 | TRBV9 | ASSEQPGAKGNEQF
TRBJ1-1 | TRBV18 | ASSPPWGWNTEAF
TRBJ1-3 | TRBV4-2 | ASSQDPGHLTGNTIY
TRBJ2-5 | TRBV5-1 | ASSLDDRAGTQY
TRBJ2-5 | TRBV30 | AWSVERGRQTQY
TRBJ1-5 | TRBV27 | ASSLERSSQPQH
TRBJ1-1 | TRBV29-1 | SVRSHMNTEAF
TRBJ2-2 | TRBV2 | ASRGNVDTGELF
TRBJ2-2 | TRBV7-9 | ASSPRASNTGELF
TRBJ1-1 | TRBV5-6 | ASSLAGWGPDTEAF
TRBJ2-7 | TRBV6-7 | ASEGLADGEQY
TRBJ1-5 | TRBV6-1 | ASSEGTGWGQPQH
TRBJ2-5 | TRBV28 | ASSGTGKGETQY
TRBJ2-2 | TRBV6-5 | AVLGGDTGELF
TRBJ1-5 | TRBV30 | ACAISNQPQH